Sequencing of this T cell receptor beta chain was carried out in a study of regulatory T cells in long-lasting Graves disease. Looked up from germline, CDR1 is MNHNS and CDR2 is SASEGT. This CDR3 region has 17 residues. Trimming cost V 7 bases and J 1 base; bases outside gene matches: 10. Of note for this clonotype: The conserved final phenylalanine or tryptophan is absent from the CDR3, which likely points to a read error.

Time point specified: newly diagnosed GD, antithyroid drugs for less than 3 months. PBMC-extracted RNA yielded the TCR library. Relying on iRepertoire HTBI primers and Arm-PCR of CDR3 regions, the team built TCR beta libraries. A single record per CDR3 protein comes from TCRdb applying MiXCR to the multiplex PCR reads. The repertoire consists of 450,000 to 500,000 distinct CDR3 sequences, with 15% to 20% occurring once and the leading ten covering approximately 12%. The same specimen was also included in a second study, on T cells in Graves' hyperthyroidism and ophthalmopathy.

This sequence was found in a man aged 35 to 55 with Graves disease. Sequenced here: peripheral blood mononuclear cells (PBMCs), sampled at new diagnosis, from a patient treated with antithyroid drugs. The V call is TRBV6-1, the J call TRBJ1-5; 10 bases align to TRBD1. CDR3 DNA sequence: TGTGCCAGCATCCCGGGACAGGGGTTAGGGAGCAATCAGCCCCAGCATCTT. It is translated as CASIPGQGLGSNQPQHL.